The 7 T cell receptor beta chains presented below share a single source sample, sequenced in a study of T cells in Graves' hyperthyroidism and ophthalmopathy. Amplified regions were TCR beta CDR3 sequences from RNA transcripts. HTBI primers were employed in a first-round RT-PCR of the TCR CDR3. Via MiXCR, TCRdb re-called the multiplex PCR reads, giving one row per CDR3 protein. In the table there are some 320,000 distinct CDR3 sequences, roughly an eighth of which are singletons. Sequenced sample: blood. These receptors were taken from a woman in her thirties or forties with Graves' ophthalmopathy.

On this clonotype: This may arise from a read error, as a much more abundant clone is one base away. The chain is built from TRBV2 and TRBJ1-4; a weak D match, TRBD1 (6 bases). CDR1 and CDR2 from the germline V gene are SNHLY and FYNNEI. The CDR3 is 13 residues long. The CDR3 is CASTGARGEKLSF. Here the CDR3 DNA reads TGTGCCAGCACGGGGGCCCGGGGTGAAAAACTGTCTTTT.

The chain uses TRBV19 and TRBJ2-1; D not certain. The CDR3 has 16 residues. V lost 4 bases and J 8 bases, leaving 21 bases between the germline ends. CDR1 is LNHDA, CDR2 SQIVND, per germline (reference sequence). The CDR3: CASSTKRNRLFDEQFF. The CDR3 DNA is TGTGCCAGTAGTACAAAAAGAAATCGCCTGTTCGATGAGCAGTTCTTC. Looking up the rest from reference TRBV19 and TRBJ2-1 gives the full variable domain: DGGITQSPKYLFRKEGQNVTLSCEQNLNHDAMYWYRQDPGQGLRLIYYSQIVNDFQKGDIAEGYSVSREKKESFPLTVTSAQKNPTAFYLCASSTKRNRLFDEQFFGPGTRLTVL.

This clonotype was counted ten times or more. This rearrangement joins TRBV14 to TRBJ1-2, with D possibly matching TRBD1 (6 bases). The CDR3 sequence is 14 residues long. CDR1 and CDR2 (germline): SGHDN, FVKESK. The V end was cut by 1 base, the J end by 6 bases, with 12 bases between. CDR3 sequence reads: CASSQVSRGDGYTF. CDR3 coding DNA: TGTGCCAGCAGCCAAGTATCCAGGGGCGATGGCTACACCTTC.

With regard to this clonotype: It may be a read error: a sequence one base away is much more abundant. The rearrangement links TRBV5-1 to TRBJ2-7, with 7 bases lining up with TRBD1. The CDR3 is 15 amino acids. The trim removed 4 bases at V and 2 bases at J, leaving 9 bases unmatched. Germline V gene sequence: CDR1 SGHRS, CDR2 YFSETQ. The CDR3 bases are TGCGCCAGCAGCCCTGGGGACAGACACCCCTACGAGCAGTACTTC. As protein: CASSPGDRHPYEQYF.

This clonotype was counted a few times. The CDR3 reads CASRPSGAADTQYF. The DNA for the CDR3 is TGTGCCAGCAGGCCTAGCGGGGCCGCAGATACGCAGTATTTT. This chain links TRBV6-1 with TRBJ2-3, with 9 nucleotides matching TRBD2. The CDR3 extends over 14 amino acids. The trim removed 6 bases at V and 4 bases at J, leaving 5 bases unmatched. Germline values: CDR1 MNHNS, CDR2 SASEGT.

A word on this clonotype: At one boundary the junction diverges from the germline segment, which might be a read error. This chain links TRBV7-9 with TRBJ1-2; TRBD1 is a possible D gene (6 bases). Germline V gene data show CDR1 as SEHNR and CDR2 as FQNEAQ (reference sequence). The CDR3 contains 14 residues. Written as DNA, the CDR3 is TGTGCCAGCAGCCCCCGACAGGACTACTACGGCTACACCTTC. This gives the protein CASSPRQDYYGYTF.

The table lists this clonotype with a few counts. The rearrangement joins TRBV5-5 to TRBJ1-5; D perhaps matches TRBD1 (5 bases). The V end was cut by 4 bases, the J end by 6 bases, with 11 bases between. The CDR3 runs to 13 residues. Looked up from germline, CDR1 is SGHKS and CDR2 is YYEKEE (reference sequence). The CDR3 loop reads CASSAAGRQPQHF. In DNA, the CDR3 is TGTGCCAGCAGCGCCGCAGGGCGTCAGCCCCAGCATTTT.